A selection of T cell receptor beta chains follows, all from one sample in a study of T-cell memory formation after mild COVID-19. TCRdb re-called the 5' RACE reads through MiXCR, storing one row per CDR3 protein. The profile shows 130,000 to 150,000 distinct CDR3 sequences, approximately 6% of them singletons. The specimen sequenced was PBMCs or a T cell subset sorted from them (not recorded which). The receptors derive from an adult woman who had mild COVID-19 (a few samples of this study predate the infection). Cell type and time point are not known. Both conserved end residues are part of each CDR3. D genes are given only for firm matches. A clone size is listed for some rows: how often the clone was seen (once, few, many), or a class if it is expanded.

CDR3 protein	CDR3 DNA	V gene	clone size	J gene	D gene
CASSGATGNEQFF	TGTGCCAGCAGCGGGGCCACCGGCAATGAGCAGTTCTTC	TRBV9	few	TRBJ2-1	.
CASSTDRRYSPLHF	TGTGCCAGCAGTACTGACAGGAGATATTCACCCCTCCACTTT	TRBV6-6	.	TRBJ1-6	.
CATRDRPNQPQHF	TGTGCCACCAGAGACCGACCCAATCAGCCCCAGCATTTT	TRBV24-1	.	TRBJ1-5	.
CASSYNVLAGGANEQYF	TGTGCCAGCAGCTACAATGTTCTAGCGGGTGGAGCCAACGAGCAGTACTTC	TRBV5-6	few	TRBJ2-7	TRBD2
CASRTSYNEQFF	TGCGCCAGCCGGACCTCCTACAATGAGCAGTTCTTC	TRBV5-1	many	TRBJ2-1	.
CASSWSGGRGEKLFF	TGTGCCAGCAGTTGGTCTGGGGGGCGTGGAGAAAAACTGTTTTTT	TRBV12-3/TRBV12-4	.	TRBJ1-4	.
CAWSVQEASEAFF	TGTGCCTGGAGTGTACAAGAGGCTTCAGAAGCTTTCTTT	TRBV30	.	TRBJ1-1	.
CASSSLIRERPGHWNTEAFF	TGTGCCAGCAGCTCTCTTATTCGGGAAAGACCGGGACACTGGAACACTGAAGCTTTCTTT	TRBV7-9	many	TRBJ1-1	.
CASSPLAVNTEAFF	TGCGCCAGCAGCCCTTTGGCCGTGAACACTGAAGCTTTCTTT	TRBV5-1	many	TRBJ1-1	.
CSASPSRYQETQYF	TGCAGTGCTAGTCCTAGCCGGTACCAAGAGACCCAGTACTTC	TRBV20-1	.	TRBJ2-5	.
CASSFRRGNTGELFF	TGTGCCAGCAGCTTTCGCAGGGGCAACACCGGGGAGCTGTTTTTT	TRBV3-1	many	TRBJ2-2	.
CSASPGRLGELFF	TGCAGTGCTAGTCCGGGACGTCTCGGGGAGCTGTTTTTT	TRBV20-1	many	TRBJ2-2	.
CASSLPAGRADTQYF	TGCGCCAGCAGCCTACCCGCCGGTAGGGCAGATACGCAGTATTTT	TRBV5-1	.	TRBJ2-3	.
CSLGTHNGQFF	TGCAGCCTCGGGACTCATAACGGGCAGTTCTTC	TRBV29-1	many	TRBJ2-1	.
CASSYSGGSGEKLFF	TGTGCCAGCAGTTACTCGGGGGGTAGTGGTGAAAAACTGTTTTTT	TRBV6-5	many	TRBJ1-4	.
CASSTPRGGGAVKNIQYF	TGTGCCAGCAGCACACCTAGGGGAGGGGGCGCAGTGAAAAACATTCAGTACTTC	TRBV11-2	many	TRBJ2-4	.
CASSFPPVGEQFF	TGCGCCAGCAGCTTCCCCCCGGTAGGTGAGCAGTTCTTC	TRBV5-1	.	TRBJ2-1	.
CAISESTPPQYF	TGTGCCATCAGTGAGTCGACTCCTCCCCAGTATTTT	TRBV10-3	many	TRBJ2-3	.
CASSPQGRGYTF	TGTGCCAGCAGTCCACAGGGGCGAGGCTACACCTTC	TRBV12-3/TRBV12-4	many	TRBJ1-2	TRBD1
CASSQDHGTSGRSEQYF	TGCGCCAGCAGCCAAGATCATGGGACTAGCGGGAGGTCGGAGCAGTACTTC	TRBV4-3	many	TRBJ2-7	TRBD2
CAQAGSGPYNEQFF	TGTGCCCAGGCGGGTAGCGGACCCTACAATGAGCAGTTCTTC	TRBV12-3/TRBV12-4	many	TRBJ2-1	.
CSARPAGTSGSTDTQYF	TGCAGTGCTAGGCCTGCTGGGACTAGCGGGAGCACAGATACGCAGTATTTT	TRBV20-1	few	TRBJ2-3	TRBD2
CASSPDSSLNTEAFF	TGTGCCAGCAGTCCCGACAGTTCCCTGAACACTGAAGCTTTCTTT	TRBV7-3	few	TRBJ1-1	.
CASSRLAGNYEQYF	TGTGCCAGCAGCAGATTAGCGGGGAACTACGAGCAGTACTTC	TRBV7-2	many	TRBJ2-7	TRBD2
CASRGTGYYEQYF	TGTGCCAGCAGAGGGACTGGATACTACGAGCAGTACTTC	TRBV6-5	many	TRBJ2-7	.
CASSHRTIGETQYF	TGTGCCAGCAGCCATCGGACTATCGGCGAGACCCAGTACTTC	TRBV14	few	TRBJ2-5	.
CASRRKTGEQYF	TGCGCCAGCAGACGAAAAACGGGGGAGCAGTACTTC	TRBV23-1	few	TRBJ2-7	.
CASAPGLAVYEQYF	TGTGCCAGCGCCCCGGGACTAGCGGTATACGAGCAGTACTTC	TRBV5-6	many	TRBJ2-7	TRBD2
CASSYSSRGVEAFF	TGTGCCAGCAGTTACTCGAGTAGGGGTGTAGAAGCTTTCTTT	TRBV6-6	few	TRBJ1-1	.
CASSLVPGAYEQYF	TGTGCCAGCAGCTTGGTACCGGGGGCCTACGAGCAGTACTTC	TRBV5-6	few	TRBJ2-7	.
CSAMPLAGAQETQYF	TGCAGTGCTATGCCACTAGCGGGAGCACAAGAGACCCAGTACTTC	TRBV20-1	many	TRBJ2-5	TRBD2
CASTEGIRPLHF	TGTGCCAGCACCGAAGGGATACGACCCCTCCACTTT	TRBV28	.	TRBJ1-6	.
CATSPRTGRYTEAFF	TGTGCCACCAGCCCCCGGACAGGGCGATACACTGAAGCTTTCTTT	TRBV15	.	TRBJ1-1	TRBD1
CASGEAPVGEQFF	TGTGCCAGCGGTGAGGCGCCTGTGGGTGAGCAGTTCTTC	TRBV11-3	few	TRBJ2-1	.
CSATRDGNTEAFF	TGCAGTGCGACCCGGGACGGGAACACTGAAGCTTTCTTT	TRBV20-1	many	TRBJ1-1	.
CASSRSPGTDTQYF	TGTGCCAGCTCCCGCTCCCCAGGAACAGATACGCAGTATTTT	TRBV9	few	TRBJ2-3	.
CASSLAQGAGELFF	TGTGCCAGCAGCTTAGCGCAGGGTGCCGGGGAGCTGTTTTTT	TRBV7-2	few	TRBJ2-2	.
CASSLRGGGEQFF	TGTGCCAGCAGCTTGAGGGGGGGTGGTGAGCAGTTCTTC	TRBV5-5	many	TRBJ2-1	.
CASSSTETQYF	TGTGCCAGCAGCAGTACTGAGACCCAGTACTTC	TRBV7-6	.	TRBJ2-5	.
CASSLLVVLRASGAPHAGTQYF	TGTGCCAGCAGTTTGCTCGTCGTATTGCGGGCTAGCGGGGCCCCGCACGCTGGTACGCAGTATTTT	TRBV12-3/TRBV12-4	many	TRBJ2-3	TRBD2
CASSYHGVSGAEQFF	TGTGCCAGCAGCTATCATGGTGTTTCCGGGGCTGAGCAGTTCTTC	TRBV7-9	many	TRBJ2-1	.
CSARVGPGSNQPQHF	TGCAGTGCTAGAGTCGGACCTGGGAGCAATCAGCCCCAGCATTTT	TRBV20-1	.	TRBJ1-5	.
CASRGMGLAGGYNEQFF	TGTGCCAGCAGGGGGATGGGACTAGCGGGAGGATACAATGAGCAGTTCTTC	TRBV12-3/TRBV12-4	many	TRBJ2-1	TRBD2
CASSPSLAGLYEQYF	TGTGCCAGCAGCCCTTCACTAGCGGGGCTCTACGAGCAGTACTTC	TRBV3-1	.	TRBJ2-7	TRBD2
CASSLRLAGGGTDTQYF	TGTGCCAGCAGTTTAAGACTAGCGGGGGGGGGCACAGATACGCAGTATTTT	TRBV12-3/TRBV12-4	few	TRBJ2-3	TRBD2
CASSQRRPLTKNTEAFF	TGTGCCAGCAGCCAGCGGAGACCATTAACCAAAAACACTGAAGCTTTCTTT	TRBV7-9	many	TRBJ1-1	.
CSASPGTTNTEAFF	TGCAGTGCTAGTCCCGGGACAACCAACACTGAAGCTTTCTTT	TRBV20-1	.	TRBJ1-1	.
CASSQGGQPQHF	TGTGCCAGCAGCCAAGGTGGACAGCCCCAGCATTTT	TRBV3-1	.	TRBJ1-5	.
CASSGVFGQPTVGTEAFF	TGTGCCAGCAGTGGAGTATTTGGACAGCCGACGGTGGGCACTGAAGCTTTCTTT	TRBV6-1	once	TRBJ1-1	.
CASSRSGVVGTEAFF	TGTGCCAGCAGCCGAAGTGGAGTGGTAGGCACTGAAGCTTTCTTT	TRBV3-1	few	TRBJ1-1	.